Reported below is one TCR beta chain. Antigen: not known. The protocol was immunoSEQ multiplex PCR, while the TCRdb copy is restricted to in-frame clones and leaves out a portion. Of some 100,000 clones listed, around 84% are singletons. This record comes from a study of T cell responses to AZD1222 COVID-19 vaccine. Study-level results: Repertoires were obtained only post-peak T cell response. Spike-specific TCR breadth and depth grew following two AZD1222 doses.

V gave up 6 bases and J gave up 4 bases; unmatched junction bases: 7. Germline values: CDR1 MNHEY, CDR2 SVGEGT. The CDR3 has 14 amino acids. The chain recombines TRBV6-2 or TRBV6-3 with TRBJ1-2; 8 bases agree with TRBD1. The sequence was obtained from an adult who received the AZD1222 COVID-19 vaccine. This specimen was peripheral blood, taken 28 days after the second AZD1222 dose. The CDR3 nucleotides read TGTGCCAGCAGCCTACTCGGGACAGGCTATGGCTACACCTTC. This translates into CASSLLGTGYGYTF.